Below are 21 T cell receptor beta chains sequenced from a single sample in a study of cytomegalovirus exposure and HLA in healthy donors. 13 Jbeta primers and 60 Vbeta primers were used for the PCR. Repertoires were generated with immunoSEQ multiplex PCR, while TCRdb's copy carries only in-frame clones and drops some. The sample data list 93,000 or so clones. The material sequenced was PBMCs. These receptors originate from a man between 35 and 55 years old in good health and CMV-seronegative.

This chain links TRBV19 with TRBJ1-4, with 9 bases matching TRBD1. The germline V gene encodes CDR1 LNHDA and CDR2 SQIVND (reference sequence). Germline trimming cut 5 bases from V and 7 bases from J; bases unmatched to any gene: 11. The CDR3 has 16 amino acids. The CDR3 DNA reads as TGTGCCAGTAGTGTCCTGACCGGGACAGGGTTTGAAAAACTGTTTTTT. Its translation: CASSVLTGTGFEKLFF.

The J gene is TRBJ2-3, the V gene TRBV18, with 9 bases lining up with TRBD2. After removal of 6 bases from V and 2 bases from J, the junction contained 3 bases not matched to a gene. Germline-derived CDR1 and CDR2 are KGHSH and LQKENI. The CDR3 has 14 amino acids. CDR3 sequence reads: CASSTSGPTDTQYF. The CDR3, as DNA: TGTGCCAGCTCGACTAGCGGACCCACAGATACGCAGTATTTT.

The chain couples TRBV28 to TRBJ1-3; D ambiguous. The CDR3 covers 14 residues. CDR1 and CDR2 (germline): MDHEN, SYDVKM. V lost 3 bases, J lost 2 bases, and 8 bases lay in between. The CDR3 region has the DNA TGTGCCAGCAGTTTTGTCACAGCTGGAAACACCATATATTTT. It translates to CASSFVTAGNTIYF.

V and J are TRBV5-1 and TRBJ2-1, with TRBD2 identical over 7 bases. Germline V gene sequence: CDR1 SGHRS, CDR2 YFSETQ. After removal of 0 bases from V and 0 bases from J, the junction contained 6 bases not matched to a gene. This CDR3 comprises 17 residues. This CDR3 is CASSLDASGSSYNEQFF. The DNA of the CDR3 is TGCGCCAGCAGCTTGGATGCTAGCGGCAGCTCCTACAATGAGCAGTTCTTC.

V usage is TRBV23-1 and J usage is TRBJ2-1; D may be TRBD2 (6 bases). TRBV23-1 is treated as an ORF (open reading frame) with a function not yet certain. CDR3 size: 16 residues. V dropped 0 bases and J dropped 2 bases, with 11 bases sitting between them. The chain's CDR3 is CASSQSGREPYNEQFF. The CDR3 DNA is TGCGCCAGCAGTCAATCGGGACGGGAGCCCTACAATGAGCAGTTCTTC.

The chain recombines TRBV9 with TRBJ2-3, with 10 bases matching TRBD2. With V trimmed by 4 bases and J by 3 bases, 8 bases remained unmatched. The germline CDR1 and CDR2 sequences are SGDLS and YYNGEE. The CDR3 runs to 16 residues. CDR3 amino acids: CASSLAGSGRTDTQYF. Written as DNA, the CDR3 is TGTGCCAGCAGCCTAGCGGGTAGCGGGAGGACAGATACGCAGTATTTT. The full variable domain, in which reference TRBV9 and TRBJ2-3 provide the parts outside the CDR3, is DSGVTQTPKHLITATGQRVTLRCSPRSGDLSVYWYQQSLDQGLQFLIQYYNGEERAKGNILERFSAQQFPDLHSELNLSSLELGDSALYFCASSLAGSGRTDTQYFGPGTRLTVL.

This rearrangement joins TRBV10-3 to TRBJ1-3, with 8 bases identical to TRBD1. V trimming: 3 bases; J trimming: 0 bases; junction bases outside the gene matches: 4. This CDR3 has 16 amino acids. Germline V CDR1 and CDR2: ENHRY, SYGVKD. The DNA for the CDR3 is TGTGCCATCAGTGAAACTGGACAGGGCTCTGGAAACACCATATATTTT. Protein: CAISETGQGSGNTIYF.

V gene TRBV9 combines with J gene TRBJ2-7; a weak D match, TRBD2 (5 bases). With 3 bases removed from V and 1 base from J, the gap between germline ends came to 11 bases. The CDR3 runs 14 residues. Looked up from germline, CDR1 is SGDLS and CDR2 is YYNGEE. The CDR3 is CASSESGMSYEQYF. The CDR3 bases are TGTGCCAGCAGCGAATCCGGGATGTCCTACGAGCAGTACTTC.

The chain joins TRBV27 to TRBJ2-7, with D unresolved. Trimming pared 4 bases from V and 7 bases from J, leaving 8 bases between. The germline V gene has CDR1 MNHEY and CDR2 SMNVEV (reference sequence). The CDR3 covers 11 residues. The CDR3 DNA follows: TGTGCCAGCAGTTCCCTCGGGGAGCAGTACTTC. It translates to CASSSLGEQYF.

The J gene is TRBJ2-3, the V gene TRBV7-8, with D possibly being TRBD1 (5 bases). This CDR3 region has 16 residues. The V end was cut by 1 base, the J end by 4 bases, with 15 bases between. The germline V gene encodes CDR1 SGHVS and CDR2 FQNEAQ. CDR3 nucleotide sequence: TGTGCCAGCAGCTTAGTATCTGGGCAGGGTCCAGATACGCAGTATTTT. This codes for CASSLVSGQGPDTQYF.

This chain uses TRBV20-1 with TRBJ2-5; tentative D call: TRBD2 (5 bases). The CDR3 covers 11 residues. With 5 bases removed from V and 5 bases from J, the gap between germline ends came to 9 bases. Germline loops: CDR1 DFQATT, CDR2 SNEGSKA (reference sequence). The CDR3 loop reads CSAVRGETQYF. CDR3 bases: TGCAGTGCTGTTCGAGGGGAGACCCAGTACTTC.

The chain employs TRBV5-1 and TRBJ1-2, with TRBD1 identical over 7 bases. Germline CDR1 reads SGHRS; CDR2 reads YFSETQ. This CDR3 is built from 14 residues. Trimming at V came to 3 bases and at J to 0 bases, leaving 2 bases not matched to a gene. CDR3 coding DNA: TGCGCCAGCAGCTGGGGACAGTCTAACTATGGCTACACCTTC. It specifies CASSWGQSNYGYTF. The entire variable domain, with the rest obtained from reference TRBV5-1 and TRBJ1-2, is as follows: KAGVTQTPRYLIKTRGQQVTLSCSPISGHRSVSWYQQTPGQGLQFLFEYFSETQRNKGNFPGRFSGRQFSNSRSEMNVSTLELGDSALYLCASSWGQSNYGYTFGSGTRLTVV.

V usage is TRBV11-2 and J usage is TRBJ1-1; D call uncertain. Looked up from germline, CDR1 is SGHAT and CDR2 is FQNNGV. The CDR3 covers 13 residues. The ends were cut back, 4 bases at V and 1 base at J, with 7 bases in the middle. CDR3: CASSSLSNTEAFF. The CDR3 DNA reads TGTGCCAGCAGCTCCCTTTCGAACACTGAAGCTTTCTTT.

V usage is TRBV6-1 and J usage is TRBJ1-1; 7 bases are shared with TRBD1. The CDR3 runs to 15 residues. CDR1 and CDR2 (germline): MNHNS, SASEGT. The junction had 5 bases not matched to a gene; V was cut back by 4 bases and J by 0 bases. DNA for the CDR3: TGTGCCAGCAGTGGGGGGACAGCTATGAACACTGAAGCTTTCTTT. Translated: CASSGGTAMNTEAFF.

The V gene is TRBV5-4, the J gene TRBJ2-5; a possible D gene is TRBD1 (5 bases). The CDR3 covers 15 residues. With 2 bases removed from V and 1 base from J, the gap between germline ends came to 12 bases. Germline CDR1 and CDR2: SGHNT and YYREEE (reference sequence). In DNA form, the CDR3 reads TGTGCCAGCAGCTTAGACAGTACTTCCCAAGAGACCCAGTACTTC. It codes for CASSLDSTSQETQYF.

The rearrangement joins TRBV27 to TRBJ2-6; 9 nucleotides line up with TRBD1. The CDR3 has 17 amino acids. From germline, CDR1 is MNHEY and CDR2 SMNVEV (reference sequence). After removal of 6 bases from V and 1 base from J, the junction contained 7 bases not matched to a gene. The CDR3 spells CASRGGQGRSGANVLTF. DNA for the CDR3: TGTGCCAGCAGGGGCGGACAGGGGAGGTCTGGGGCCAACGTCCTGACTTTC.

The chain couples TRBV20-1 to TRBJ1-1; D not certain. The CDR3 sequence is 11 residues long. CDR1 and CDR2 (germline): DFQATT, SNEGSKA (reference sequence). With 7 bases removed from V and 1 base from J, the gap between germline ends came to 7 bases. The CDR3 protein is CSGGENTEAFF. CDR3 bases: TGCAGTGGCGGAGAGAACACTGAAGCTTTCTTT.

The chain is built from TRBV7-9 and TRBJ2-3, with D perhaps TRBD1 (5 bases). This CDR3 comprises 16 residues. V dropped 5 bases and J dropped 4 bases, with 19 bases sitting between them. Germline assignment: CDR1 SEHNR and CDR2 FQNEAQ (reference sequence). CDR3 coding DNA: TGTGCCAGCAGCCCCCCCTTAGGGCAGGGTGCAGATACGCAGTATTTT. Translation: CASSPPLGQGADTQYF.

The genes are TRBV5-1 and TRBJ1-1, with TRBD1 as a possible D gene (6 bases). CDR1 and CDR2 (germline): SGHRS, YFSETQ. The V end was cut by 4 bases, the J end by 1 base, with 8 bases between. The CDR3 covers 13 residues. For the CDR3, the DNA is TGCGCCAGCAGCCCGGGACAGAACACTGAAGCTTTCTTT. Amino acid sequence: CASSPGQNTEAFF. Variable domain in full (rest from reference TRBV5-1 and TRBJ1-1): KAGVTQTPRYLIKTRGQQVTLSCSPISGHRSVSWYQQTPGQGLQFLFEYFSETQRNKGNFPGRFSGRQFSNSRSEMNVSTLELGDSALYLCASSPGQNTEAFFGQGTRLTVV.

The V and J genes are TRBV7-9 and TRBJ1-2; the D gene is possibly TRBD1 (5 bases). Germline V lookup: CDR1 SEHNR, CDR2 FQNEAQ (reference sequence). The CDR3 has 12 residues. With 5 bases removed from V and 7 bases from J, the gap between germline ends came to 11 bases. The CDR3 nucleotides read TGTGCCAGCAGCCCCTCGGGGGGTGGCTACACCTTC. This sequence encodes CASSPSGGGYTF.

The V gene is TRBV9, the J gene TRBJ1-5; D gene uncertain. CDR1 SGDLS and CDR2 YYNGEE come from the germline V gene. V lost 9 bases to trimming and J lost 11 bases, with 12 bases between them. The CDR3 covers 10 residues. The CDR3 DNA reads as TGTGCCATCCTCGACTGGGCCCAGCATTTT. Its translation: CAILDWAQHF.